This TCR beta chain was identified during a study of long-term antiretroviral therapy in people with HIV. Between the trimmed V and J ends, which lost 5 bases and 3 bases, there was a span of 14 bases. This CDR3 has 14 amino acids. Germline CDR1 and CDR2: SGDLS and YYNGEE. Running of the v3.0 immunoSEQ assay took place at survey level. Assay used: immunoSEQ multiplex PCR; TCRdb lists only in-frame clones, some missing. The sample lists 30,000 to 35,000 clones, 80% to 90% occurring once. The origin of this receptor is a man younger than 30 with HIV. The genes are TRBV9 and TRBJ1-1; D not resolved. Sequencing was performed on unsorted PBMCs, taken 0.8 years before starting antiretroviral therapy. CDR3 coding DNA: TGTGCCAGCAGTCCCAATTTAGAGGACACTGAAGCTTTCTTT. Its protein is CASSPNLEDTEAFF.